This TCR beta chain is drawn from a study of shared clonotypes between healthy human individuals. There are a few counts of this clone. No antigen is known for it. Clones were read by immunoSEQ multiplex PCR, and TCRdb kept only the in-frame ones, dropping some. Among some 95,000 clones, under 70% were seen once, and the ten largest hold about 48%. The CDR3 has 17 amino acids. The germline V gene has CDR1 SGHRS and CDR2 YFSETQ. J gave up 0 bases and V 4 bases, and 11 bases lay outside the gene matches. The study's findings and limits: In the sorted subsets, rarefaction showed sequencing was incomplete despite large depth.

The sequence was collected from a young man in good health. The rearrangement links TRBV5-1 to TRBJ2-3; 7 bases match TRBD2. Sequencing was carried out using memory CD8+ T cells sorted from blood. Subset in this sample: CD45RO+ cells pooled with CCR7-negative TemRA cells. The DNA of the CDR3 is TGCGCCAGCAGCGAAGGGAGGGATAGCTTAAGCACAGATACGCAGTATTTT. Translating it yields CASSEGRDSLSTDTQYF.